This TCR beta chain stems from a study of T-cell reconstitution after alpha-beta-depleted transplantation in children. General study results and limits: As was reported, about two months after transplant, alpha-beta T cells came from several hundred expanded graft clones. Surviving thymic progenitors and recipient T cells were the source of high TCRbeta diversity at day 60 in some patients. After one year, T-cell counts and TCRbeta diversity mostly came from new T cells.

Unmatched junction bases numbered 4, after V lost 3 bases and J lost 4 bases. Germline assignment: CDR1 DFQATT and CDR2 SNEGSKA (reference sequence). CDR3 length: 14 amino acids. This clonotype was detected only a few times. Antigen unknown. A TCRbeta library incorporating unique molecular identifiers was prepared. TCRdb re-called the PCR reads through MiXCR, storing one row per CDR3 protein. The top ten clones hold roughly 36% of a sample with over 200,000 distinct CDR3 sequences, about 8.2% of them seen once. Sequencing was performed on PBMCs, mostly from graft donor cells, taken 360 days after TCRalphabeta/CD19-depleted stem cell transplant. The V call is TRBV20-1, the J call TRBJ1-4; 8 bases align to TRBD1. The source of this sequence is a male patient between 2 and 15 years old who had a stem cell transplant for acute myeloid leukemia, so the T cells may come from the graft donor. The CDR3 loop is CSAREDRDNEKLFF. DNA of the CDR3: TGCAGTGCTAGGGAGGACAGGGATAATGAAAAACTGTTTTTT.